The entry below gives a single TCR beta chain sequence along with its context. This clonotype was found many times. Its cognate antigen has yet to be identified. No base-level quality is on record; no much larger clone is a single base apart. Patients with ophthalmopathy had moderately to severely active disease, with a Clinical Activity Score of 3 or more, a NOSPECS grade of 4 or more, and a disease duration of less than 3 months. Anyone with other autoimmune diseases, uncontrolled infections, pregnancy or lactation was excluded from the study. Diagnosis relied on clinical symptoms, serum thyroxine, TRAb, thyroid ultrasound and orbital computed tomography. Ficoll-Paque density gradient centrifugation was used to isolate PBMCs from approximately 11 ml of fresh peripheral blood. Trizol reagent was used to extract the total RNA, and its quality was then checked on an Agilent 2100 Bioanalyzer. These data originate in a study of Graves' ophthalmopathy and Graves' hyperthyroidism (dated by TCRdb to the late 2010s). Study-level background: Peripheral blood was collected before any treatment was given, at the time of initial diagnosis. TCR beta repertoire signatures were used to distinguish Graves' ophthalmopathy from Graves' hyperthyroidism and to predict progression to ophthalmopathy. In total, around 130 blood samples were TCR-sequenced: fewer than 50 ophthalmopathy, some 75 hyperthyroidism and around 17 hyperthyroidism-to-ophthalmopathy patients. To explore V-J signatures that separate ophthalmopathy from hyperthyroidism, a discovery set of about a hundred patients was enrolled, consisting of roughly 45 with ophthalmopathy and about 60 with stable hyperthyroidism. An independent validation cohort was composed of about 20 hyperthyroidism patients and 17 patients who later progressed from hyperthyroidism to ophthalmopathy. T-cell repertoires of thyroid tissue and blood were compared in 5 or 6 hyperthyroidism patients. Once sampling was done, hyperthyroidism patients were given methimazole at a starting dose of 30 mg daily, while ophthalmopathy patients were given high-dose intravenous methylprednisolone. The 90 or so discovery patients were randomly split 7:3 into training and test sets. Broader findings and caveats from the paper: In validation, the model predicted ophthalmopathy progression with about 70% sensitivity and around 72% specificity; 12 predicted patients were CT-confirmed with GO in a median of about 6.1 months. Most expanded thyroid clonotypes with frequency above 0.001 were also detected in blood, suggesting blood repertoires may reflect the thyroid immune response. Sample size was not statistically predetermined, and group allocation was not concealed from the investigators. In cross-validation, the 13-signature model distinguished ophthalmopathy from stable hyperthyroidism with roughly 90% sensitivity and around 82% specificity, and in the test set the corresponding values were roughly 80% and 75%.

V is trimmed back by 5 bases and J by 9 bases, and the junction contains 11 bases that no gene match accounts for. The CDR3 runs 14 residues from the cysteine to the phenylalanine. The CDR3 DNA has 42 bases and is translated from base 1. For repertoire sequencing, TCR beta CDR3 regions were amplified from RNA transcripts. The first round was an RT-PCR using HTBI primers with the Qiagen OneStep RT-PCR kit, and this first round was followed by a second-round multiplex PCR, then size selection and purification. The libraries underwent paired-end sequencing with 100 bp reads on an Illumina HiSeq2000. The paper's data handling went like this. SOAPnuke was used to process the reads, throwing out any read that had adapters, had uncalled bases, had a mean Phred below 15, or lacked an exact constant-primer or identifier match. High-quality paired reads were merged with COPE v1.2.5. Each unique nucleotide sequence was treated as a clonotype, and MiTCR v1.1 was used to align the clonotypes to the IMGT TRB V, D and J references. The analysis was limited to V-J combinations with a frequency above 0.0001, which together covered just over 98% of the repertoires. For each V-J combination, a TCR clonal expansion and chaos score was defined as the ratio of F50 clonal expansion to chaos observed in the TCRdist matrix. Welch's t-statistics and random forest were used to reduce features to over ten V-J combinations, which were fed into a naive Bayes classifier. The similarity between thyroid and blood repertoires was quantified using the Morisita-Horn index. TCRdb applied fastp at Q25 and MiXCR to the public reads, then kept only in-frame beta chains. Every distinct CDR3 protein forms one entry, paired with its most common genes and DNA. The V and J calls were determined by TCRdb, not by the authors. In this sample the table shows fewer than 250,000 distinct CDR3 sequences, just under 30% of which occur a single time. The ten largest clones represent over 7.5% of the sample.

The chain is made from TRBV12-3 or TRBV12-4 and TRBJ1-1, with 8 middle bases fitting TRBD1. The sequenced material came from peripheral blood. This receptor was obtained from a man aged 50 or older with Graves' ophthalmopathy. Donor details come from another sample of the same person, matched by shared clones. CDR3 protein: CASSMPGQETQAFF. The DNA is TGTGCCAGCAGTATGCCGGGACAGGAGACTCAAGCTTTCTTT.